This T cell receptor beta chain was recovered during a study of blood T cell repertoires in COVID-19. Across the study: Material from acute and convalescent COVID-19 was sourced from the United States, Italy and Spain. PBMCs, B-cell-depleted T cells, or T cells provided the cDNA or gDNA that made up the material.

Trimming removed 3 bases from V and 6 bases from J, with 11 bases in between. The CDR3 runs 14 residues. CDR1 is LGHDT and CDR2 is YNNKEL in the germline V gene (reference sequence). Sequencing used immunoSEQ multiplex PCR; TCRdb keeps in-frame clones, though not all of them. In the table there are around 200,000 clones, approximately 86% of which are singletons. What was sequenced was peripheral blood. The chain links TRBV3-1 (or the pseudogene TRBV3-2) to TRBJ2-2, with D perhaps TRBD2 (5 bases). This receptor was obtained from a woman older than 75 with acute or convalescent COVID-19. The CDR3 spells CASSHTAAAGELFF. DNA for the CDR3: TGTGCCAGCAGCCATACAGCGGCGGCCGGGGAGCTGTTTTTT.